Below, 12 T cell receptor beta chains from the same sample are listed, as sequenced in a study of cytomegalovirus exposure and HLA in healthy donors. Primers for the PCR totalled 60 Vbeta and 13 Jbeta. Assay used: immunoSEQ multiplex PCR; TCRdb lists only in-frame clones, some missing. The sample has about 140,000 clones, 78% seen once. The source material was PBMCs. These receptors all come from a male donor in good health and CMV-seronegative.

This rearrangement joins TRBV7-9 to TRBJ1-1, with D possibly being TRBD1 (5 bases). V lost 8 bases and J lost 5, with 9 bases in between. The CDR3 totals 11 residues. Germline V lookup: CDR1 SEHNR, CDR2 FQNEAQ (reference sequence). This CDR3 reads CASQGGTEAFF. The CDR3 coding sequence is TGTGCCAGCCAGGGTGGAACTGAAGCTTTCTTT.

J is TRBJ1-5 and V is TRBV6-5; D is possibly TRBD1 (6 bases). Germline loops: CDR1 MNHEY, CDR2 SVGAGI. The CDR3 spans 15 residues. V was cut by 4 bases and J by 0 bases, with 10 bases left in between. CDR3 region: CASSSQQGSNQPQHF. The CDR3 region has the DNA TGTGCCAGCAGTTCTCAACAGGGTAGCAATCAGCCCCAGCATTTT.

The chain recombines TRBV27 with TRBJ2-7, with 7 nucleotides matching TRBD1. The germline CDR1 and CDR2 sequences are MNHEY and SMNVEV (reference sequence). This CDR3 has 15 residues. V shed 5 bases, J shed 0 bases, and the junction held 7 bases outside the gene matches. DNA for the CDR3: TGTGCCAGCAGTCCCTTACAGGGGAGCTCCTACGAGCAGTACTTC. Amino acid sequence: CASSPLQGSSYEQYF.

The chain carries TRBV6-1 and TRBJ1-1; no clear D. V was clipped by 2 bases and J by 1 base, with 5 bases between them. In germline, CDR1 is MNHNS, CDR2 SASEGT. The CDR3 is made up of 13 amino acids. The chain's CDR3 is CASSEQKNTEAFF. Written as DNA, the CDR3 is TGTGCCAGCAGTGAACAGAAGAACACTGAAGCTTTCTTT.

The gene calls are TRBV10-3 and TRBJ2-1, with TRBD1 matching over 8 bases. There are 15 residues in the CDR3. Trimming removed 3 bases from V and 10 bases from J; junction bases left unmatched: 11. Per the germline V gene, CDR1 is ENHRY and CDR2 is SYGVKD. This CDR3 reads CAISERQGAQGEQFF. DNA of the CDR3: TGTGCCATCAGTGAAAGGCAGGGGGCCCAGGGGGAGCAGTTCTTC.

The chain links TRBV5-1 to TRBJ2-2, with D hard to call. Trimming removed 0 bases at V and 4 bases at J, with 7 bases between. The length of the CDR3 is 14 residues. The germline V gene has CDR1 SGHRS and CDR2 YFSETQ. The CDR3 reads CASSLGHRTGELFF. The CDR3, as DNA: TGCGCCAGCAGCTTGGGACATCGCACCGGGGAGCTGTTTTTT.

This sequence joins TRBV5-1 and TRBJ2-1; 11 bases align to TRBD2. The CDR3 consists of 15 residues. Germline CDR1 is SGHRS and CDR2 is YFSETQ. V was clipped by 3 bases and J by 8 bases; unmatched bases: 7. The CDR3 loop is CASSSNSGRVDEQFF. CDR3 nucleotide sequence: TGCGCCAGCAGCTCAAATAGCGGGAGGGTCGATGAGCAGTTCTTC. Full variable domain (rest looked up from reference TRBV5-1 and TRBJ2-1): KAGVTQTPRYLIKTRGQQVTLSCSPISGHRSVSWYQQTPGQGLQFLFEYFSETQRNKGNFPGRFSGRQFSNSRSEMNVSTLELGDSALYLCASSSNSGRVDEQFFGPGTRLTVL.

This CDR3 is CASSWLAGVEETQYF. The CDR3 coding sequence is TGCGCCAGCAGCTGGCTAGCGGGGGTGGAAGAGACCCAGTACTTC. The rearrangement links TRBV4-3 to TRBJ2-5; 10 bases are a match to TRBD2. In germline, CDR1 is LGHNA, CDR2 YSLEER. CDR3 length: 15 amino acids. V was pared by 5 bases and J by 3 bases, with 6 bases of the junction left unmatched.

The V gene is TRBV9, the J gene TRBJ2-3; D might be TRBD1 (6 bases). The length of the CDR3 is 15 residues. Deletions cut 3 bases from V and 5 bases from J, with 16 bases between. Germline CDR1 reads SGDLS; CDR2 reads YYNGEE. DNA for the CDR3: TGTGCCAGCAGCGCACTAGACAGGAAAGAAGATACGCAGTATTTT. Protein product: CASSALDRKEDTQYF.

This clone was counted between two and nine times. This chain joins TRBV11-3 and TRBJ2-1, with D hard to call. Germline V gives CDR1 SGHNT, CDR2 YENEEA. CDR3 size: 16 residues. V was pared by 0 bases and J by 3 bases, with 12 bases between. The CDR3 sequence: CASSLDLRAGYNEQFF. DNA for the CDR3: TGTGCCAGCAGCTTAGATCTTAGAGCAGGCTACAATGAGCAGTTCTTC.

This clone was detected once. The rearrangement joins TRBV6-1 to TRBJ2-1, with D tentatively TRBD1 (5 bases). Looked up from germline, CDR1 is MNHNS and CDR2 is SASEGT. The CDR3 has 14 residues. Trimming shortened V by 3 bases and J by 6 bases, and 12 bases separated the two germline ends. Here the CDR3 reads CASSEQGIFNEQFF. CDR3 sequence (DNA): TGTGCCAGCAGTGAGCAGGGAATCTTCAATGAGCAGTTCTTC.

The chain has TRBV4-2 and TRBJ1-6; 7 positions match TRBD1. CDR1 and CDR2 from the germline V gene are LGHNA and YNFKEQ. CDR3 length: 15 amino acids. V shed 1 base, J shed 6 bases, and the junction held 3 bases outside the gene matches. As DNA, the CDR3 is TGTGCCAGCAGCCAAGGTTCAGGGGGTAATTCACCCCTCCACTTT. It specifies CASSQGSGGNSPLHF.